This T cell receptor (beta chain) stems from a study of CD8 T cells in ankylosing spondylitis. TCRdb re-derived calls from the 5' RACE reads in MiXCR, one entry per CDR3 protein. This table holds around 130,000 distinct CDR3 sequences, approximately 9.7% found once. Material: blood, either unsorted or a sorted T cell fraction (not recorded which). This clonotype was sampled from a male donor with ankylosing spondylitis or in good health (not recorded which).

The CDR3 spells CSAQPAGDGQETQYF. CDR3 DNA: TGCAGTGCCCAACCGGCGGGGGATGGACAAGAGACCCAGTACTTC. The chain has TRBV20-1 and TRBJ2-5, with 7 bases fitting TRBD2. Trimming cost V 6 bases and J 2 bases; bases outside gene matches: 12. Germline V gene lookup returns CDR1 DFQATT and CDR2 SNEGSKA (reference sequence). CDR3 length: 15 amino acids.